The next 18 T cell receptor beta chains were all read from a single sample in a study of vaccination and CD4 T cells after COVID-19 (dated by TCRdb to between 2021 and 2024). The receptor library was made with PCR. Sequencer: Illumina iSeq 100. DNA from cultured CD4+ T cells was subjected to TCR sequencing with the Oncomine TCR Beta short-read assay at the Johns Hopkins FTIC core. TCRdb trimmed public reads at Q25 via fastp, called clones via MiXCR and kept in-frame beta chains. Identical CDR3 proteins give one entry, which carries the most common genes and DNA. The sample has about 4,900 distinct CDR3 sequences on record, about 28% of them singletons. The ten largest clones capture approximately 37% of the sample. The treatment or condition label, read with the paper, signifies: roughly 11-day PBMC culture with coronavirus spike peptide pools or control peptides (ViraFEST assay). CD4+ T cells from unexposed donors were collected before the COVID-19 pandemic (2011-2018).

No antigens are known for them. The sequenced sample was CD4+ T cells from blood, cultured in vitro. Source of these receptors: a human donor in good health.

The chain couples TRBV30 to TRBJ2-5, with D uncertain. The CDR3 loop spans 11 amino acids. Germline V CDR1 and CDR2: GTSNPN, SVGIG (reference sequence). V shed 4 bases and J shed 1 base, with 4 bases lying between them. The CDR3 region is CAWTAQETQYF. Here the CDR3 DNA reads TGTGCCTGGACAGCCCAAGAGACCCAGTACTTC.

This clonotype has just a few counts. The chain is built from TRBV18 and TRBJ2-7, with D hard to call. The V gene's germline CDR1 is KGHSH and CDR2 LQKENI. The ends were cut back, 0 bases at V and 3 bases at J, with 12 bases in the middle. The CDR3 has 15 amino acids. The CDR3, as DNA: TGTGCCAGCTCACCACCCGGGTCGCCGGACTACGAGCAGTACTTC. This gives the protein CASSPPGSPDYEQYF.

This clonotype has a handful of counts. The V call is TRBV28, the J call TRBJ2-3, with 11 bases fitting TRBD1. Germline V CDR1 and CDR2: MDHEN, SYDVKM. This CDR3 is 16 amino acids long. After removal of 5 bases from V and 4 bases from J, the junction contained 8 bases not matched to a gene. CDR3 bases: TGTGCCAGCAGTACCCCCGGACAGGGGGCATCAGATACGCAGTATTTT. It encodes CASSTPGQGASDTQYF.

By share, this clonotype counts as medium-sized. This chain uses TRBV7-6 with TRBJ1-1, with D unclear. V gave up 3 bases and J gave up 1 base, with 9 bases separating them. The CDR3 has 14 amino acids. The germline gives CDR1 SGHVS, CDR2 FNYEAQ. The CDR3 spells CASSFGVSNTEAFF. DNA for the CDR3: TGTGCCAGCAGCTTTGGGGTCTCGAACACTGAAGCTTTCTTT.

The chain carries TRBV5-8 and TRBJ2-6; D is ambiguous. CDR1 is SGHTS and CDR2 is YDEGEE in the germline V gene. The CDR3 length is 15 residues. Deletions cut 4 bases from V and 0 bases from J, with 8 bases between. CDR3 sequence: CASSPPGSGANVLTF. Written as DNA, the CDR3 is TGTGCCAGCAGCCCGCCAGGCTCTGGGGCCAACGTCCTGACTTTC.

This clonotype has more than one count but fewer than ten. V is TRBV6-5 and J is TRBJ1-1, with D possibly TRBD1 on 6 matching bases. From germline, CDR1 is MNHEY and CDR2 SVGAGI. The germline V and J ends were trimmed by 1 base and 8 bases, with 8 bases remaining between them. This CDR3 comprises 12 residues. CDR3 DNA sequence: TGTGCCAGCAGTTACTTGAGGGGGGAAGCTTTCTTT. This translates into CASSYLRGEAFF.

This clonotype turned up a few times. As DNA, the CDR3 is TGTGCCAGCAGTTACATGAACACTGAAGCTTTCTTT. Its translation is CASSYMNTEAFF. This chain joins TRBV6-5 and TRBJ1-1; D gene unclear. This CDR3 is 12 amino acids long. V lost 2 bases, J lost 0 bases, and 1 base lay in between. CDR1 is MNHEY and CDR2 is SVGAGI in the germline V gene.

The chain has TRBV7-9 and TRBJ1-1; D not certain. From germline, CDR1 is SEHNR and CDR2 FQNEAQ (reference sequence). Trimming took off 3 bases at V and 11 bases at J, with 7 bases between the two ends. This CDR3 is built from 10 residues. In DNA, the CDR3 is TGTGCCAGCAGCTTTGGTGGGGCTTTCTTT. Amino acid sequence: CASSFGGAFF.

This clonotype was observed once. The rearrangement links TRBV19 to TRBJ1-5; D is uncertain. V was trimmed by 3 bases and J by 1 base, leaving 7 bases between them. The CDR3 runs to 14 residues. CDR1 LNHDA and CDR2 SQIVND come from the germline V gene (reference sequence). The CDR3 DNA sequence: TGTGCCAGTAGTATGGGTCAAAGCAATCAGCCCCAGCATTTT. Protein: CASSMGQSNQPQHF.

This clonotype is medium-sized by share. J is TRBJ1-2 and V is TRBV6-5; a weak D match, TRBD1 (5 bases). Germline V gene sequence: CDR1 MNHEY, CDR2 SVGAGI. The CDR3 has 13 amino acids. V lost 2 bases and J lost 7, with 11 bases in between. The CDR3 loop is CASSYDSGLGYTF. The DNA of the CDR3 is TGTGCCAGCAGTTACGACAGCGGGCTTGGCTACACCTTC.

Only a few counts were recorded for this clonotype. The V call is TRBV19, the J call TRBJ2-1; D might be TRBD1 (6 bases). This CDR3 contains 13 residues. Trimming left V 3 bases short and J 6 bases short, with 9 bases between. Germline CDR1 and CDR2: LNHDA and SQIVND (reference sequence). In DNA form, the CDR3 reads TGTGCCAGTAGTATGAGGGACACCAATGAGCAGTTCTTC. Its protein is CASSMRDTNEQFF.

This clonotype was recorded a few times. The chain recombines TRBV15 with TRBJ2-6, with D tentatively TRBD1 (5 bases). The CDR3 has 18 residues. Deletions cut 8 bases from V and 0 bases from J, with 20 bases between. Germline assignment: CDR1 LNHNV and CDR2 YYDKDF (reference sequence). In DNA form, the CDR3 reads TGTGCCACCCGAGACAGCTCAACCCGCATCTCTGGGGCCAACGTCCTGACTTTC. This codes for CATRDSSTRISGANVLTF.

This chain connects TRBV19 to TRBJ2-7; a weak D match, TRBD1 (5 bases). Germline lookup yields CDR1 LNHDA and CDR2 SQIVND (reference sequence). Trimming cost V 5 bases and J 2 bases, with 13 bases left between them. This CDR3 contains 14 residues. The CDR3 DNA reads as TGTGCCAGTAGTCCTGACAGTGGTACCTACGAGCAGTACTTC. Residues: CASSPDSGTYEQYF.

This clonotype was counted a few times. This chain joins TRBV19 and TRBJ1-6; D may be TRBD1 (5 bases). Germline CDR1 reads LNHDA; CDR2 reads SQIVND (reference sequence). The V end was cut by 7 bases, the J end by 2 bases, with 15 bases between. The CDR3 loop spans 16 amino acids. The CDR3 nucleotides read TGTGCCAGTACCCGGTTGGGGGGAACCTATAATTCACCCCTCCACTTT. It yields the protein CASTRLGGTYNSPLHF.

The chain carries TRBV27 and TRBJ2-5; weak D call: TRBD1 (5 bases). The V gene lost 3 bases and the J gene lost 4 bases, with 15 bases spanning the gap. Germline assignment: CDR1 MNHEY and CDR2 SMNVEV (reference sequence). The CDR3 loop spans 15 amino acids. CDR3 residues: CASSFLTDQTETQYF. The DNA for the CDR3 is TGTGCCAGCAGTTTTCTGACAGACCAAACAGAGACCCAGTACTTC.

The sample holds a few counts of this clonotype. The J gene is TRBJ1-5, the V gene TRBV4-1; no definite D call. The CDR3 is 15 residues long. V was shortened by 4 bases and J by 2 bases, with 12 bases between the two germline ends. Looked up from germline, CDR1 is MGHRA and CDR2 is YSYEKL. The CDR3 region is CASSPGEVGNQPQHF. The CDR3 nucleotides read TGCGCCAGCAGCCCAGGAGAGGTTGGCAATCAGCCCCAGCATTTT.

As DNA, the CDR3 is TGTGCCAGCAGTTCCGGGACAGGGGGGAAGAACTATGGCTACACCTTC. Its protein product is CASSSGTGGKNYGYTF. This chain connects TRBV6-5 to TRBJ1-2; 11 bases align to TRBD1. CDR3 length: 16 amino acids. Germline V gene lookup returns CDR1 MNHEY and CDR2 SVGAGI. The V and J ends lost 4 bases and 2 bases, in that order; junction bases with no gene match: 6.

This clonotype was counted between two and nine times. The chain couples TRBV11-2 to TRBJ1-1, with 8 nucleotides matching TRBD1. This CDR3 comprises 12 residues. Germline assignment: CDR1 SGHAT and CDR2 FQNNGV. V shed 5 bases and J 10 bases; nucleotides not matched to a gene: 6. CDR3 sequence reads: CASSLAGGTAFF. The CDR3, as DNA: TGTGCCAGCAGCCTCGCAGGGGGCACAGCTTTCTTT.